One T cell receptor beta chain is described in this entry. The antigen is not known. The CDR3 runs to 14 residues. Germline V gene data show CDR1 as MNHNY and CDR2 as SVGAGI (reference sequence). Trimming at V came to 5 bases and at J to 5 bases, leaving 7 bases not matched to a gene. Separate from the approximately 720-subject first cohort was the approximately 130-subject validation cohort, to which the donors belonged. These data come from a study of cytomegalovirus exposure and HLA in healthy donors. The overall study: A later analysis reported the same platform for the roughly 120 validation repertoires and the 500 to 750 first-cohort repertoires.

Regarding the study as a whole: It was confirmed in vitro that a few of the CMV-associated chains were specific for CMV antigens. Cytomegalovirus association was listed for 164 TCR beta chains.

Assay used: immunoSEQ multiplex PCR; TCRdb lists only in-frame clones, some missing. This table holds about 50,000 clones, approximately 93% found once. This TCR was sampled from a woman under 30 in good health and CMV-seropositive. The chain combines TRBV6-6 with TRBJ2-7; the match to TRBD2 covers 9 bases. The sequenced material came from PBMCs. Here the CDR3 reads CASSVSSGAHEQYF. CDR3 nucleotide sequence: TGTGCCAGCAGTGTCTCTAGCGGGGCCCACGAGCAGTACTTC.